One and the same sample provided the 10 T cell receptor beta chains below, sequenced in a study of blood T cell repertoires in COVID-19. The data were produced by immunoSEQ multiplex PCR, yet TCRdb's version contains in-frame clones alone and is incomplete. Among hundreds of thousands of clones, over 75% were seen once, and the ten largest hold less than 9.5%. Sequenced input: peripheral blood. These TCRs come from a woman between 50 and 59 years old who had recovered from COVID-19.

A note on this clone: This likely comes from a read error, as the CDR3 has no conserved phenylalanine or tryptophan at its end. Because the CDR3's place on the DNA is in doubt, the DNA is left out and the CDR3 is given as listed by TCRdb. The rearrangement links TRBV23-1 to TRBJ2-7; TRBD2 was called by the table and not checked on the DNA. TRBV23-1 is assigned to the ORF class and has an uncertain function. With termini counted, the CDR3 has 10 amino acids. The CDR3: CADGRGGTLL.

The gene calls are TRBV5-4 and TRBJ2-5; 12 nucleotides match TRBD2. Germline trimming cut 4 bases from V and 3 bases from J; bases unmatched to any gene: 4. Germline values: CDR1 SGHNT, CDR2 YYREEE (reference sequence). There are 15 residues in the CDR3. CDR3 residues: CASSPTSGREETQYF. The CDR3 DNA reads as TGTGCCAGCAGCCCGACTAGCGGGAGAGAAGAGACCCAGTACTTC. Using reference TRBV5-4 and TRBJ2-5 for the parts outside the CDR3, the full variable domain is ETGVTQSPTHLIKTRGQQVTLRCSSQSGHNTVSWYQQALGQGPQFIFQYYREEENGRGNFPPRFSGLQFPNYSSELNVNALELDDSALYLCASSPTSGREETQYFGPGTRLLVL.

With respect to this clone: Sequence at one end of the junction differs from germline and may be a read error. The chain carries TRBV28 and TRBJ1-4; possible D gene TRBD1, 6 bases. The CDR3 is made up of 19 amino acids. From germline, CDR1 is MDHEN and CDR2 SYDVKM. The CDR3 DNA reads as TGTGCCAGCAGTTTATTCGCTCTCCGGGACATTCGCCCCCTGGAAAGACTGTTTTTT. It yields the protein CASSLFALRDIRPLERLFF.

This clone was seen once. The rearrangement joins TRBV18 to TRBJ2-7; TRBD2 might be the D (5 bases). Germline V gives CDR1 KGHSH, CDR2 LQKENI. V lost 7 bases and J 2 bases, leaving 18 bases between the germline ends. The CDR3 extends over 15 amino acids. As DNA, the CDR3 is TGTGCCAGCTTAGCGTCAGGTTCCCCCGCCTACGAGCAGTACTTC. This codes for CASLASGSPAYEQYF.

The chain carries TRBV27 and TRBJ1-1; possible D gene TRBD1, 5 bases. Germline V gene lookup returns CDR1 MNHEY and CDR2 SMNVEV (reference sequence). Trimming stripped 4 bases from V and 5 bases from J, with 11 bases between. This CDR3 region has 13 residues. The CDR3, as DNA: TGTGCCAGCAGTTGGGGCGTAGTGACTGAAGCTTTCTTT. Translated, it gives CASSWGVVTEAFF.

The CDR3 DNA is TGCGCCAGCAGCGACAGGGGGGGAAATGAAAAACTGTTTTTT. Translating gives CASSDRGGNEKLFF. The J gene is TRBJ1-4, the V gene TRBV4-1; 9 nucleotides line up with TRBD1. The CDR3 contains 14 residues. In germline, CDR1 is MGHRA, CDR2 YSYEKL. The V segment lost 5 bases and the J segment 5 bases; nucleotides outside the gene matches: 3.

The chain couples TRBV6-1 to TRBJ1-2; tentative D call: TRBD1 (5 bases). There are 15 residues in the CDR3. Germline V gene lookup returns CDR1 MNHNS and CDR2 SASEGT. Trimming left V 6 bases short and J 4 bases short, with 18 bases between. The CDR3 spells CASRGLRQRGYGYTF. In nucleotides, the CDR3 is TGTGCCAGCAGGGGCCTGAGACAGAGAGGCTATGGCTACACCTTC.

CDR3 in DNA: TGTGCCAGCAGCTTGGCTGGACTAGCGGGGGGTGCCGATACGCAGTATTTT. This encodes CASSLAGLAGGADTQYF. The V and J genes are TRBV5-4 and TRBJ2-3; 14 nucleotides line up with TRBD2. After removal of 0 bases from V and 6 bases from J, the junction contained 6 bases not matched to a gene. Germline assignment: CDR1 SGHNT and CDR2 YYREEE (reference sequence). The CDR3 runs 17 residues.

This chain uses TRBV5-6 with TRBJ2-7, with D uncertain. The germline V gene encodes CDR1 SGHDT and CDR2 YYEEEE. V gave up 0 bases and J gave up 4 bases, with 8 bases separating them. CDR3 length: 13 residues. CDR3 residues: CASSLGPNYEQYF. CDR3 DNA: TGTGCCAGCAGCTTGGGGCCAAATTACGAGCAGTACTTC.

This clone was detected only once. This chain's CDR3 is CASSVDTEAFF. CDR3 sequence (DNA): TGTGCCAGCAGCGTAGACACTGAAGCTTTCTTT. The rearrangement links TRBV5-8 to TRBJ1-1; D is unresolved. V lost 4 bases to trimming and J lost 3 bases, with 4 bases between them. The CDR3 covers 11 residues. Germline V CDR1 and CDR2: SGHTS, YDEGEE.